This T cell receptor beta chain was documented in a study of T cell repertoires in cytomegalovirus infection (dated by TCRdb to between 2019 and 2020). For the wider study: The peptide stimulations were aimed at well-studied HLA-B-restricted epitopes as well as recently identified HLA-C-restricted CMV epitopes, whose presentation resists viral immunomodulation. The HLA type of each donor mattered for the analysis, because public TCR beta signatures pointed to carriage of CMV infection along with the matching HLA type.

Points on this clonotype: No antigen is known for it. No base quality values were provided; no much bigger clone lies one nucleotide off.

What the treatment or condition label conveys for this sample: in vitro stimulation with specific CMV peptide epitopes to enrich CMV-specific T cells. TCRdb records Illumina HiSeq 1500 as the sequencer. Using fastp trimming at Q25 and MiXCR clonotype assembly, TCRdb reanalyzed the public sequencing data and kept in-frame beta chains. Rows merge per CDR3 protein into single entries with the most common DNA and genes. The sample contains more than 250,000 distinct CDR3 sequences, 25% of them found a single time. About 14% of the sample is taken by the ten largest. Reading the germline V gene (reference sequence) gives CDR1 MNHEY and CDR2 SMNVEV. The CDR3 goes from the cysteine to the phenylalanine over 15 residues. The kept DNA is CDR3 alone, 45 bases in frame from the first base. Trimming costs V 7 bases and J 1 base, and their ends lie 16 bases apart. Points the paper makes about the study in general: In both this cohort and an independent cohort of a few hundred donors, the cumulative frequency of public TCR beta family members distinguished carriers of CMV infection plus the relevant HLA type. In the ex vivo response, HLA-C-restricted CMV-specific TCR beta clonotypes were dominant, and in two of eight donors the single most frequent clonotype came from this HLA-C-restricted group.

The clonotype originates from a human donor in good health (CMV status not recorded). Some clones in this sample may be carry-over from other donors' samples. The source material was cultured PBMCs, sampled from culture after CMV antigen stimulation. The V and J genes are TRBV27 and TRBJ1-1, with TRBD1 tentatively as D gene (6 bases match). The CDR3 region: CASKRQGRSNTEAFF. Read as DNA, the sequence is TGTGCCAGCAAGCGGCAGGGGAGATCGAACACTGAAGCTTTCTTT.